One sample yielded the 27 T cell receptor beta chains listed below, sequenced in a study of shared clonotypes between healthy human individuals. Libraries were prepared by immunoSEQ multiplex PCR; TCRdb keeps only in-frame clonotypes and omits some of them. The repertoire includes 1.4 million to 1.5 million clones, roughly 95% of them detected once, and roughly 1.1% sits in the top ten. The sequenced material came from naive CD4+ T cells sorted from blood. As for subset: CD45RA+ positively selected. These receptor sequences come from a man aged 30-40 years in good health.

Turning to this clone: Different DNA sequences within this sample yield the same CDR3. The chain joins TRBV6-5 to TRBJ1-1; D gene ambiguous. Germline V CDR1 and CDR2: MNHEY, SVGAGI. The V gene lost 1 base and the J gene lost 0 bases, with 9 bases spanning the gap. The CDR3 consists of 15 residues. For the CDR3, the DNA is TGTGCCAGCAGTTACTGGGATCCCATGAACACTGAAGCTTTCTTT. Its translation: CASSYWDPMNTEAFF.

The chain combines TRBV9 with TRBJ2-7; 11 nucleotides align to TRBD1. The CDR3 runs to 14 residues. Germline lookup yields CDR1 SGDLS and CDR2 YYNGEE. J gave up 3 bases and V 4 bases, and 3 bases lay outside the gene matches. This CDR3 reads CASSWGQGDYEQYF. The CDR3 region has the DNA TGTGCCAGCAGCTGGGGACAGGGGGACTACGAGCAGTACTTC.

In regard to this clone: This sample also contains other DNA sequences that code for the same CDR3. The chain joins TRBV7-2 to TRBJ2-6; D might be TRBD1 (6 bases). The V gene's germline CDR1 is SGHTA and CDR2 FQGNSA. The CDR3 runs 15 residues. Trimming cost V 3 bases and J 0 bases, with 6 bases left between them. This CDR3 reads CASSFRGSGANVLTF. Written as DNA, the CDR3 is TGTGCCAGCAGCTTCAGGGGCTCTGGGGCCAACGTCCTGACTTTC.

The chain combines TRBV7-9 with TRBJ1-2; D is possibly TRBD1 (6 bases). The CDR3 length is 15 residues. With 0 bases removed from V and 2 bases from J, the gap between germline ends came to 10 bases. CDR1 and CDR2 (germline): SEHNR, FQNEAQ (reference sequence). The CDR3 sequence is CASSLAGGGNYGYTF. DNA for the CDR3: TGTGCCAGCAGCTTAGCCGGGGGCGGAAACTATGGCTACACCTTC.

The chain is built from TRBV5-1 and TRBJ2-3; the match to TRBD2 covers 9 bases. The V segment lost 4 bases and the J segment 6 bases; nucleotides outside the gene matches: 9. The CDR3 has 15 amino acids. Germline loops: CDR1 SGHRS, CDR2 YFSETQ. DNA for the CDR3: TGCGCCAGCAGCAAACTAGCGGGCCCCTGGGATACGCAGTATTTT. Translation: CASSKLAGPWDTQYF. Full variable domain (outside the CDR3, taken from reference TRBV5-1 and TRBJ2-3): KAGVTQTPRYLIKTRGQQVTLSCSPISGHRSVSWYQQTPGQGLQFLFEYFSETQRNKGNFPGRFSGRQFSNSRSEMNVSTLELGDSALYLCASSKLAGPWDTQYFGPGTRLTVL.

The DNA for the CDR3 is TGTGCCAGCAGCCAAGACATCAGAAAGGGATTCGCCTACGAGCAGTACTTC. Its translation is CASSQDIRKGFAYEQYF. This chain links TRBV14 with TRBJ2-7; D is unclear. Germline values: CDR1 SGHDN, CDR2 FVKESK. V was shortened by 0 bases and J by 2 bases, with 17 bases between the two germline ends. CDR3 length: 17 residues.

The V call is TRBV9, the J call TRBJ2-1; tentative D call: TRBD2 (5 bases). This CDR3 contains 16 residues. The germline CDR1 and CDR2 sequences are SGDLS and YYNGEE. V was clipped by 3 bases and J by 3 bases, with 16 bases between them. CDR3 in amino acids: CASSERSGSHYNEQFF. The CDR3 DNA follows: TGTGCCAGCAGCGAGAGGTCGGGGAGTCACTACAATGAGCAGTTCTTC.

V and J are TRBV5-5 and TRBJ2-1, with a possible D match to TRBD2 (6 bases). Trimming shortened V by 1 base and J by 2 bases, and 10 bases separated the two germline ends. Germline-derived CDR1 and CDR2 are SGHKS and YYEKEE (reference sequence). CDR3 length: 15 residues. The CDR3 is CASSLRVAAYNEQFF. Here the CDR3 DNA reads TGTGCCAGCAGCTTGCGCGTAGCGGCCTACAATGAGCAGTTCTTC. Based on the CDR3 plus reference TRBV5-5 and TRBJ2-1, the full variable domain is DAGVTQSPTHLIKTRGQQVTLRCSPISGHKSVSWYQQVLGQGPQFIFQYYEKEERGRGNFPDRFSARQFPNYSSELNVNALLLGDSALYLCASSLRVAAYNEQFFGPGTRLTVL.

The gene calls are TRBV15 and TRBJ1-2; perhaps TRBD1 as D (6 bases). CDR1 and CDR2 (germline): LNHNV, YYDKDF (reference sequence). V gave up 1 base and J gave up 6 bases, with 18 bases separating them. There are 16 residues in the CDR3. CDR3 coding DNA: TGTGCCACCAGCAGAGGACAGGACCCAATTCACCATGGCTACACCTTC. Protein: CATSRGQDPIHHGYTF.

This clone was picked up one time. One junction end disagrees with the germline gene, perhaps due to a read error. V usage is TRBV4-1 and J usage is TRBJ1-2, with 10 bases that match TRBD1. The length of the CDR3 is 18 residues. Germline lookup yields CDR1 MGHRA and CDR2 YSYEKL. The CDR3 spells CASAAGDRGPRANYDYTF. The CDR3 nucleotides read TGCGCCAGCGCAGCGGGGGACAGGGGACCCCGAGCTAACTATGACTACACCTTC.

The chain recombines TRBV7-9 with TRBJ2-7; 9 positions match TRBD1. The ends lost 5 bases at V and 7 bases at J; junction bases unmatched: 6. The germline CDR1 and CDR2 sequences are SEHNR and FQNEAQ (reference sequence). CDR3 length: 13 amino acids. As DNA, the CDR3 is TGTGCCAGCAGCCGGACAGGGGTTCATGAGCAGTACTTC. Amino acid sequence: CASSRTGVHEQYF.

The chain has TRBV18 and TRBJ2-1; TRBD2 matches 10 bases. CDR3 length equals 16 residues. V was clipped by 2 bases and J by 8 bases; unmatched bases: 9. Germline lookup yields CDR1 KGHSH and CDR2 LQKENI. CDR3 bases: TGTGCCAGCTCACCATTGCCTAGCGGGAGTTCCCATGAGCAGTTCTTC. This sequence encodes CASSPLPSGSSHEQFF.

The gene calls are TRBV25-1 and TRBJ2-3; perhaps TRBD2 as D (5 bases). Trimming removed 2 bases at V and 0 bases at J, with 12 bases between. CDR1 is MGHDK, CDR2 SYGVNS, per germline. The CDR3 has 16 amino acids. CDR3 nucleotides: TGTGCCAGCAGTGAAGGAACCCTAGCTAGCACAGATACGCAGTATTTT. This gives the protein CASSEGTLASTDTQYF.

The chain employs TRBV11-3 and TRBJ2-2, with D hard to call. CDR3 size: 14 residues. Germline CDR1 SGHNT, CDR2 YENEEA. Between the trimmed V and J ends, which lost 8 bases and 0 bases, there was a span of 10 bases. CDR3 amino acids: CASQLDPNTGELFF. The CDR3 DNA is TGTGCCAGCCAATTGGATCCGAACACCGGGGAGCTGTTTTTT. The variable domain in full, with the rest retrieved from reference TRBV11-3 and TRBJ2-2, is EAGVVQSPRYKIIEKKQPVAFWCNPISGHNTLYWYLQNLGQGPELLIRYENEEAVDDSQLPKDRFSAERLKGVDSTLKIQPAELGDSAVYLCASQLDPNTGELFFGEGSRLTVL.

V is TRBV28 and J is TRBJ2-7; D could derive from TRBD1 or TRBD2 (6 bases each). CDR1 and CDR2 from the germline V gene are MDHEN and SYDVKM. The CDR3 runs to 14 residues. The ends were cut back, 2 bases at V and 5 bases at J, with 13 bases in the middle. The chain's CDR3 is CASSLVPGEDEQYF. CDR3 bases: TGTGCCAGCAGTTTAGTTCCAGGGGAGGACGAGCAGTACTTC. Based on the CDR3 plus reference TRBV28 and TRBJ2-7, the full variable domain is DVKVTQSSRYLVKRTGEKVFLECVQDMDHENMFWYRQDPGLGLRLIYFSYDVKMKEKGDIPEGYSVSREKKERFSLILESASTNQTSMYLCASSLVPGEDEQYFGPGTRLTVT.

In DNA form, the CDR3 reads TGTGCCAGCAGCGTAGAACCGACGGGGTACTACGAGCAGTACTTC. This gives the protein CASSVEPTGYYEQYF. This rearrangement joins TRBV9 to TRBJ2-7; D perhaps matches TRBD2 (5 bases). Trimming cost V 0 bases and J 3 bases, with 13 bases left between them. CDR3 size: 15 residues. Germline V lookup: CDR1 SGDLS, CDR2 YYNGEE.

This sequence joins TRBV19 and TRBJ2-4; D is uncertain. V was shortened by 3 bases and J by 0 bases, with 15 bases between the two germline ends. Germline CDR1 reads LNHDA; CDR2 reads SQIVND (reference sequence). The CDR3 consists of 17 residues. The CDR3 DNA reads TGTGCCAGTAGTATCACGGACCTACCTATAGCCAAAAACATTCAGTACTTC. Its translation is CASSITDLPIAKNIQYF.

Regarding this clone: Other DNA sequences in the same sample also yield this CDR3. The rearrangement joins TRBV10-1 to TRBJ1-1; D gene ambiguous. V was cut by 0 bases and J by 0 bases, with 2 bases left in between. The CDR3 sequence is 13 residues long. The germline gives CDR1 WNHNN, CDR2 SYGVQD (reference sequence). CDR3 loop: CASSESLNTEAFF. The CDR3 DNA reads TGCGCCAGCAGTGAGTCCTTGAACACTGAAGCTTTCTTT.

The V gene is TRBV5-1, the J gene TRBJ1-1; D unresolved. Trimming shortened V by 2 bases and J by 3 bases, and 8 bases separated the two germline ends. The CDR3 is 13 residues long. Germline V gene sequence: CDR1 SGHRS, CDR2 YFSETQ. CDR3 residues: CASSLSVDTEAFF. CDR3 nucleotides: TGCGCCAGCAGCTTATCGGTGGACACTGAAGCTTTCTTT.

The chain recombines TRBV9 with TRBJ1-1, with 8 bases lining up with TRBD1. With 4 bases clipped from V and 6 bases from J, the junction kept 8 bases outside the gene matches. The CDR3 runs to 14 residues. CDR1 and CDR2 from the germline V gene are SGDLS and YYNGEE. Here the CDR3 DNA reads TGTGCCAGCAGCTTGGGGGCAGGGGGCTCTGAAGCTTTCTTT. As protein: CASSLGAGGSEAFF.

Concerning this clone itself: Other nucleotide sequences from this sample produce the same CDR3. V and J are TRBV5-4 and TRBJ2-1, with 11 bases matching TRBD2. CDR3 size: 16 residues. CDR1 and CDR2 (germline): SGHNT, YYREEE (reference sequence). J gave up 1 base and V 4 bases, and 4 bases lay outside the gene matches. Written as DNA, the CDR3 is TGTGCCAGCAGCCCTACTAGCGGGAGTTCCTACAATGAGCAGTTCTTC. Translating gives CASSPTSGSSYNEQFF.

V gene TRBV7-2 combines with J gene TRBJ2-7, with 8 bases fitting TRBD1. CDR3 length: 13 residues. Germline lookup yields CDR1 SGHTA and CDR2 FQGNSA. With 3 bases clipped from V and 6 bases from J, the junction kept 4 bases outside the gene matches. As DNA, the CDR3 is TGTGCCAGCAGCTTTCAGGGGGCGGGCGAGCAGTACTTC. Translated, it gives CASSFQGAGEQYF.

The V call is TRBV29-1, the J call TRBJ2-5, with 12 positions matching TRBD2. Trimming at V came to 6 bases and at J to 5 bases, leaving 7 bases not matched to a gene. Germline CDR1 and CDR2: SQVTM and ANQGSEA. The CDR3 length is 14 residues. Here the CDR3 DNA reads TGCAGCGTCCTGACTAGCGGGAGAACGGAGACCCAGTACTTC. It yields the protein CSVLTSGRTETQYF.

This chain joins TRBV7-3 and TRBJ2-3; D ambiguous. V was trimmed by 5 bases and J by 5 bases, leaving 5 bases between them. There are 11 residues in the CDR3. The V gene's germline CDR1 is SGHTA and CDR2 FQGTGA. CDR3 loop: CASSIGDTQYF. CDR3 DNA sequence: TGTGCCAGCAGCATAGGAGATACGCAGTATTTT.

V gene TRBV11-2 combines with J gene TRBJ2-3; possible D gene TRBD1, 6 bases. Trimming shortened V by 0 bases and J by 6 bases, and 19 bases separated the two germline ends. The CDR3 runs to 17 residues. Per germline, CDR1 SGHAT and CDR2 FQNNGV. Written as DNA, the CDR3 is TGTGCCAGCAGCTTAGATTCCAGGGGCCGTTCGAGGGATACGCAGTATTTT. Its protein is CASSLDSRGRSRDTQYF.

The chain links TRBV13 to TRBJ2-7; D is undetermined. Germline lookup yields CDR1 PRHDT and CDR2 FYEKMQ (reference sequence). The CDR3 spans 15 residues. Between the trimmed V and J ends, which lost 2 bases and 1 base, there was a span of 12 bases. The CDR3 is CASSLRLGSSYEQYF. The CDR3 region has the DNA TGTGCCAGCAGCTTAAGATTGGGTAGTTCCTACGAGCAGTACTTC.

The chain couples TRBV10-3 to TRBJ1-5; perhaps TRBD1 as D (5 bases). CDR1 is ENHRY and CDR2 is SYGVKD in the germline V gene. The V end lost 8 bases, the J end lost 3 bases, and 14 bases lay between the germline ends. CDR3 length equals 14 residues. The DNA of the CDR3 is TGTGCCATCGGAGCGGGGGTACACAATCAGCCCCAGCATTTT. Residues: CAIGAGVHNQPQHF.